Shown below are 23 T cell receptor beta chains from a single sample sequenced in a study of blood T cell repertoires in COVID-19. The data were produced by immunoSEQ multiplex PCR, yet TCRdb's version contains in-frame clones alone and is incomplete. Of several thousand clones listed, 85% to 90% are singletons. The sequencing input was peripheral blood. The receptor source for this set is a man aged 55 to 70 with acute or convalescent COVID-19.

The gene calls are TRBV9 and TRBJ2-7, with TRBD2 matching over 7 bases. In germline, CDR1 is SGDLS, CDR2 YYNGEE. Losses at the gene ends were 0 bases for V and 3 bases for J; bases not matched to a gene: 6. CDR3 size: 15 residues. The CDR3 sequence is CASSVGLAPSYEQYF. The CDR3 nucleotides are TGTGCCAGCAGCGTAGGACTAGCACCTAGCTACGAGCAGTACTTC.

As concerns this clone: The germline gene is not matched at one end of the junction; a read error may be the cause. The gene calls are TRBV7-9 and TRBJ1-3; TRBD1 matches 7 bases. CDR3 size: 16 residues. Germline V gene data show CDR1 as SEHNR and CDR2 as FQNEAQ (reference sequence). The CDR3 loop is CASSDLVTGSGDTIYF. CDR3 nucleotides: TGTGCCAGCAGCGACCTGGTGACAGGGTCTGGAGACACCATATATTTT.

This chain uses TRBV19 with TRBJ1-1, with 10 bases aligning to TRBD1. This CDR3 has 13 residues. V shed 5 bases and J 11 bases; nucleotides not matched to a gene: 8. From germline, CDR1 is LNHDA and CDR2 SQIVND (reference sequence). In nucleotides, the CDR3 is TGTGCCAGTAGTTTCCAAGGACAGGGGGGTGCTTTCTTT. This sequence encodes CASSFQGQGGAFF.

The genes are TRBV5-4 and TRBJ1-2, with 8 bases matching TRBD1. V shed 0 bases, J shed 11 bases, and the junction held 9 bases outside the gene matches. The CDR3 is made up of 14 amino acids. Germline V gives CDR1 SGHNT, CDR2 YYREEE (reference sequence). The CDR3 sequence: CASSLGGQAFSYTF. In DNA, the CDR3 is TGTGCCAGCAGCTTGGGGGGACAGGCTTTCTCTTACACCTTC.

The rearrangement uses TRBV18 and TRBJ2-1; TRBD1 aligns across 8 bases. The CDR3 consists of 15 residues. Losses at the gene ends were 3 bases for V and 4 bases for J; bases not matched to a gene: 5. The germline V gene has CDR1 KGHSH and CDR2 LQKENI. Here the CDR3 DNA reads TGTGCCAGCTCACCCTTGACAGGGGCATACAATGAGCAGTTCTTC. This codes for CASSPLTGAYNEQFF.

The CDR3 protein is CASSFWVAGTGELFF. CDR3 coding DNA: TGTGCCAGCAGCTTTTGGGTCGCGGGAACCGGGGAGCTGTTTTTT. The V gene is TRBV5-4, the J gene TRBJ2-2, with D possibly being TRBD2 (6 bases). Per germline, CDR1 SGHNT and CDR2 YYREEE (reference sequence). Trimming took 2 bases from V and 5 from J, leaving 13 bases between them. CDR3 size: 15 residues.

This clone was detected only once. The V and J genes are TRBV10-3 and TRBJ1-1; a possible D gene is TRBD1 (6 bases). CDR3 length: 13 amino acids. Germline CDR1 ENHRY, CDR2 SYGVKD. V lost 8 bases and J 4 bases, leaving 14 bases between the germline ends. The CDR3 sequence is CAICRGTGTEAFF. The DNA of the CDR3 is TGTGCCATCTGCAGGGGAACCGGCACTGAAGCTTTCTTT.

The chain links TRBV6-5 to TRBJ1-3; D is ambiguous. Trimming shortened V by 3 bases and J by 3 bases, and 6 bases separated the two germline ends. The CDR3 length is 13 residues. Per the germline V gene, CDR1 is MNHEY and CDR2 is SVGAGI. This chain's CDR3 is CASSYLSGNTIYF. The DNA for the CDR3 is TGTGCCAGCAGTTATCTCAGTGGAAACACCATATATTTT.

CDR3 coding DNA: TGTGCCAGCAGCTTGGTGGGGGACAGGTACAATGAGCAGTTCTTC. Its translation is CASSLVGDRYNEQFF. This chain uses TRBV5-6 with TRBJ2-1; the match to TRBD1 covers 8 bases. Germline-derived CDR1 and CDR2 are SGHDT and YYEEEE. The CDR3 has 15 amino acids. V trimming: 0 bases; J trimming: 4 bases; junction bases outside the gene matches: 3.

A few counts support this clone. V usage is TRBV7-2 and J usage is TRBJ2-7, with TRBD2 matching 8 bases. Germline V gene sequence: CDR1 SGHTA, CDR2 FQGNSA. This CDR3 is built from 16 residues. V gave up 1 base and J gave up 6 bases; unmatched junction bases: 11. CDR3 sequence: CASSLEGTSGRFEQYF. The CDR3 nucleotides read TGTGCCAGCAGCTTAGAAGGAACCAGCGGGAGATTCGAGCAGTACTTC.

The chain joins TRBV6-4 to TRBJ1-4; 7 bases match TRBD1. Trimming cost V 7 bases and J 0 bases; bases outside gene matches: 17. Germline lookup yields CDR1 MRHNA and CDR2 SNTAGT. The CDR3 contains 19 residues. DNA of the CDR3: TGTGCCAGCACTACTTTACAGGGGACGTCCCTTGCAACTAATGAAAAACTGTTTTTT. Translating it yields CASTTLQGTSLATNEKLFF.

This clone was recorded once. The chain links TRBV19 to TRBJ1-4; 8 nucleotides agree with TRBD1. The CDR3 covers 14 residues. Germline V CDR1 and CDR2: LNHDA, SQIVND (reference sequence). Trimming at V came to 4 bases and at J to 7 bases, leaving 5 bases not matched to a gene. DNA for the CDR3: TGTGCCAGTAGTACAGGGGGCGTGGGTGAAAAACTGTTTTTT. Residues: CASSTGGVGEKLFF. The full variable domain, in which reference TRBV19 and TRBJ1-4 provide the parts outside the CDR3, is DGGITQSPKYLFRKEGQNVTLSCEQNLNHDAMYWYRQDPGQGLRLIYYSQIVNDFQKGDIAEGYSVSREKKESFPLTVTSAQKNPTAFYLCASSTGGVGEKLFFGSGTQLSVL.

J is TRBJ2-3 and V is TRBV11-2; D may be TRBD1 (6 bases). Deletions cut 1 base from V and 1 base from J, with 9 bases between. CDR1 SGHAT and CDR2 FQNNGV come from the germline V gene. This CDR3 comprises 15 residues. CDR3 sequence: CASSLARGRTDTQYF. Here the CDR3 DNA reads TGTGCCAGCAGCTTAGCCAGGGGTCGCACAGATACGCAGTATTTT. Full variable domain (remainder filled in from reference TRBV11-2 and TRBJ2-3): EAGVAQSPRYKIIEKRQSVAFWCNPISGHATLYWYQQILGQGPKLLIQFQNNGVVDDSQLPKDRFSAERLKGVDSTLKIQPAKLEDSAVYLCASSLARGRTDTQYFGPGTRLTVL.

This clone was counted a few times. The V gene is TRBV4-2, the J gene TRBJ1-4, with 9 bases fitting TRBD1. Germline V gene lookup returns CDR1 LGHNA and CDR2 YNFKEQ. V lost 1 base, J lost 8 bases, and 5 bases stayed unmatched. This CDR3 comprises 15 residues. CDR3 DNA: TGTGCCAGCAGCCAAGGGGGACAGGGCACGGAAAAACTGTTTTTT. It translates to CASSQGGQGTEKLFF.

The chain recombines TRBV19 with TRBJ1-3, with unresolved D. This CDR3 contains 14 residues. Trimming took 7 bases from V and 0 from J, leaving 10 bases between them. Germline-derived CDR1 and CDR2 are LNHDA and SQIVND (reference sequence). The CDR3 coding sequence is TGTGCCAGTACGAGGGCAGACTCTGGAAACACCATATATTTT. Translating it yields CASTRADSGNTIYF. Full variable domain (remainder filled in from reference TRBV19 and TRBJ1-3): DGGITQSPKYLFRKEGQNVTLSCEQNLNHDAMYWYRQDPGQGLRLIYYSQIVNDFQKGDIAEGYSVSREKKESFPLTVTSAQKNPTAFYLCASTRADSGNTIYFGEGSWLTVV.

This chain links TRBV5-1 with TRBJ2-7, with 7 bases identical to TRBD1. This CDR3 is built from 14 residues. Losses at the gene ends were 1 base for V and 5 bases for J; bases not matched to a gene: 6. Germline V gene lookup returns CDR1 SGHRS and CDR2 YFSETQ. CDR3 sequence (DNA): TGCGCCAGCAGCTTGTCGGTAGGGGGCAACGAGCAGTACTTC. It encodes CASSLSVGGNEQYF.

The rearrangement links TRBV6-2 or TRBV6-3 to TRBJ2-5, with TRBD2 matching 8 bases. The V and J ends lost 6 bases and 4 bases, in that order; junction bases with no gene match: 7. Germline V gene data show CDR1 as MNHEY and CDR2 as SVGEGT. The CDR3 has 14 residues. CDR3 DNA: TGTGCCAGCAGCCTGACTAGCGCACCAGAGACCCAGTACTTC. Amino acid sequence: CASSLTSAPETQYF.

The rearrangement uses TRBV4-1 and TRBJ2-1, with 7 positions matching TRBD1. CDR1 and CDR2 (germline): MGHRA, YSYEKL. V shed 5 bases and J 0 bases; nucleotides not matched to a gene: 4. The CDR3 runs to 15 residues. The CDR3 DNA follows: TGCGCCAGCAGCACACAGGGGACCTCCTACAATGAGCAGTTCTTC. Amino acids: CASSTQGTSYNEQFF.

The chain links TRBV7-9 to TRBJ1-2, with 9 bases aligning to TRBD1. CDR3 length equals 14 residues. Germline values: CDR1 SEHNR, CDR2 FQNEAQ (reference sequence). The junction had 3 bases not matched to a gene; V was cut back by 5 bases and J by 2 bases. The CDR3 DNA reads TGTGCCAGCAGCCCGGGACAGGGAAACTATGGCTACACCTTC. Translating it yields CASSPGQGNYGYTF.

This chain joins TRBV11-2 and TRBJ1-6, with 7 bases that match TRBD1. The germline V gene encodes CDR1 SGHAT and CDR2 FQNNGV. The CDR3 length is 14 residues. Trimming removed 3 bases from V and 7 bases from J; junction bases left unmatched: 3. CDR3 residues: CASSLGDRNSPLHF. The CDR3 nucleotides are TGTGCCAGCAGCTTGGGGGACAGAAATTCACCCCTCCACTTT.

The V gene is TRBV20-1, the J gene TRBJ1-3, with D unclear. V lost 6 bases and J 0 bases, leaving 3 bases between the germline ends. The germline V gene has CDR1 DFQATT and CDR2 SNEGSKA (reference sequence). The CDR3 runs 11 residues. CDR3 protein: CSANSGNTIYF. The CDR3 DNA reads TGCAGTGCCAACTCTGGAAACACCATATATTTT.

This chain joins TRBV4-2 and TRBJ2-7; D is uncertain. Trimming took 1 base from V and 0 from J, leaving 7 bases between them. Germline loops: CDR1 LGHNA, CDR2 YNFKEQ. CDR3 length: 14 residues. The CDR3 loop reads CASSQGGSSYEQYF. The CDR3, as DNA: TGTGCCAGCAGCCAAGGAGGCTCCTCCTACGAGCAGTACTTC.

The chain combines TRBV29-1 with TRBJ2-2; the D gene is possibly TRBD1 (5 bases). The CDR3 spans 13 residues. Trimming cost V 4 bases and J 5 bases, with 11 bases left between them. Germline lookup yields CDR1 SQVTM and CDR2 ANQGSEA. CDR3 in DNA: TGCAGCGTTGTGGGGCCGAGGACCGGGGAGCTGTTTTTT. It yields the protein CSVVGPRTGELFF.